This T cell receptor (beta chain) originates from a study of T cells in Graves' hyperthyroidism and ophthalmopathy. Study-level background: The initial diagnosis was the point when peripheral blood was collected, ahead of any treatment.

Germline V gives CDR1 MNHNS, CDR2 SASEGT. The CDR3 has 13 residues. The germline V and J ends were trimmed by 5 bases and 0 bases, with 5 bases remaining between them. Uncontrolled infections, other autoimmune diseases, pregnancy or lactation led to exclusion of patients. This clonotype was detected only a few times. The antigen remains undetermined. Researchers amplified the TCR beta CDR3 regions from RNA transcripts. Using the HTBI primer set, a first-round RT-PCR was run on the TCR CDR3. MiXCR was run by TCRdb on the multiplex PCR reads, yielding one entry per CDR3 protein. The table shows more than 300,000 distinct CDR3 sequences, with approximately 15% occurring only once. The study's findings and limits: A model of 13 V-J pairs discriminated ophthalmopathy from stable hyperthyroidism. Expanded thyroid clonotypes (above 0.001) were mostly also found in blood.

The source material was blood. The origin of this receptor is a woman younger than 45 with Graves' hyperthyroidism. V is TRBV6-1 and J is TRBJ1-3, with no clear D. CDR3 coding DNA: TGTGCCAGCAGTCCCCCCTCTGGAAACACCATATATTTT. Its protein product is CASSPPSGNTIYF.